These T cell receptor beta chains were read from a single sample in a study of blood T cell repertoires in COVID-19. Data came from immunoSEQ multiplex PCR; TCRdb stores just in-frame clones and leaves some out. The table lists tens of thousands of clones, 80% to 90% of them singletons, with around 20% in the top ten. The specimen was peripheral blood. The receptor set was obtained from a man in his 70s with acute or convalescent COVID-19. CDR3s include the opening cysteine and the closing phenylalanine or tryptophan. The D gene is left open where the match is weak. Clone sizes are given selectively: once, few, many, or a class where the clone is expanded.

D,V,size,J,DNA,CDR3
TRBD1,TRBV18,NA,TRBJ1-5,TGTGCCAGCTCATTGACAGGGAACCAGCCCCAGCATTTT,CASSLTGNQPQHF
TRBD2,TRBV5-4,NA,TRBJ2-1,TGTGCCAGCAGCTCCGGACTAGCGGGAGAGAGTGAGCAGTTCTTC,CASSSGLAGESEQFF
NA,TRBV7-9,NA,TRBJ1-1,TGTGCCAGCAGCATTCTGGGGTACGGGATGAACACTGAAGCTTTCTTT,CASSILGYGMNTEAFF
NA,TRBV12-5,once,TRBJ1-2,TGTGCTAGTGGTTCATCAGGGAACTATGGCTACACCTTC,CASGSSGNYGYTF
NA,TRBV10-3,once,TRBJ1-5,TGTGCCATCAGTGAGTCCGGTCTGCATAGCAATCAGCCCCAGCATTTT,CAISESGLHSNQPQHF
TRBD2,TRBV10-3,once,TRBJ2-7,TGTGCCATCAGTGATGGAACTAGCGGCTCCTACGAGCAGTACTTC,CAISDGTSGSYEQYF
NA,TRBV10-3,NA,TRBJ1-1,TGTGCCATCATGGACGCGGGGGAGGAAGCTTTCTTT,CAIMDAGEEAFF
NA,TRBV25-1,few,TRBJ2-7,TGTGCCAGCAGTGAAACAGTGAGCCGACCCTACGAGCAGTACTTC,CASSETVSRPYEQYF
NA,TRBV5-1,NA,TRBJ2-3,TGCGCCAGCAGCTTGGAGCGGGTCACAGATACGCAGTATTTT,CASSLERVTDTQYF
NA,TRBV4-2,NA,TRBJ1-5,TGTGCCAGCAGCCAAGGAGCGGGGGCGGTTGGCAATCAGCCCCAGCATTTT,CASSQGAGAVGNQPQHF
TRBD1,TRBV5-1,NA,TRBJ2-2,TGCGCCAGCAGCTCCCCGGGACAGGGGAACACCGGGGAGCTGTTTTTT,CASSSPGQGNTGELFF
TRBD2,TRBV9,NA,TRBJ2-2,TGTGCCAGCACCGGGACTAGCGGGAGTGTTGGGACCGGGGAGCTGTTTTTT,CASTGTSGSVGTGELFF
TRBD1,TRBV23-1,NA,TRBJ2-7,TGCGCCAGCAGGCCACCCGACCGGGACAGGGGGCGTTACTCCTACGAGCAGTACTTC,CASRPPDRDRGRYSYEQYF
NA,TRBV5-1,NA,TRBJ2-5,TGCGCCAGCAGCGGGACACCACAGGGGGGGATACAAGAGACCCAGTACTTC,CASSGTPQGGIQETQYF
TRBD1,TRBV6-2/TRBV6-3,few,TRBJ1-1,TGTGCCAGCAGTGTGACAGGGGGCCTCGCTGAAGCTTTCTTT,CASSVTGGLAEAFF
TRBD1,TRBV24-1,NA,TRBJ2-7,TGTGCCACCAGTGATTGGACAGGGGTGCAGTACTTC,CATSDWTGVQYF
TRBD1,TRBV2,NA,TRBJ1-1,TGTGCCAACCGACAGGGTATGAACACTGAAGCTTTCTTT,CANRQGMNTEAFF
TRBD2,TRBV7-9,NA,TRBJ2-7,TGTGCCAGCAGCGAAACTAGCGGGATCGGGGAGCAGTACTTC,CASSETSGIGEQYF
NA,TRBV7-2,NA,TRBJ1-1,TGTGCCAGCAGCCCGAACGGGTTGAACACTGAAGCTTTCTTT,CASSPNGLNTEAFF
NA,TRBV24-1,NA,TRBJ2-1,TGTGCCACCAGGACCCCGGAGAATGAGCAGTTCTTC,CATRTPENEQFF
TRBD2,TRBV15,NA,TRBJ2-7,TGTGCCACCAGCATTGGGACTAGCGGCTACGAGCAGTACTTC,CATSIGTSGYEQYF
TRBD1,TRBV7-3,NA,TRBJ1-2,TGTGCCAGCAGCCAGCAGGGGGGCCCAAACTATGGCTACACCTTC,CASSQQGGPNYGYTF
NA,TRBV7-2,NA,TRBJ2-6,TGTGCCAGCAGCCAGGAGGTCACAGGGGCCAACGTCCTGACTTTC,CASSQEVTGANVLTF
NA,TRBV7-2,NA,TRBJ1-5,TGTGCCAGCACTCAAAACGGGGGGAGCAATCAGCCCCAGCATTTT,CASTQNGGSNQPQHF
TRBD2,TRBV19,NA,TRBJ2-1,TGTGCCAGCGGGACTAGCGCATACAATGAGCAGTTCTTC,CASGTSAYNEQFF
TRBD1,TRBV7-2,NA,TRBJ1-5,TGTGCCAGCGGCGGGACAGGGGGTCAGCCCCAGCATTTT,CASGGTGGQPQHF
TRBD2,TRBV27,NA,TRBJ2-7,TGTGCCAGCAGTAGGACTAGCGGGAGCCGGGGCTCCTACGAGCAGTACTTC,CASSRTSGSRGSYEQYF
NA,TRBV6-1,NA,TRBJ1-2,TGTGCCAGCAGTGAGACAGAGTTCTATGGCTACACCTTC,CASSETEFYGYTF
TRBD2,TRBV9,NA,TRBJ2-4,TGTGCCAGCAGCGGGGGAGTAGCGGGGGATCTAGCCAAAAACATTCAGTACTTC,CASSGGVAGDLAKNIQYF
TRBD2,TRBV9,NA,TRBJ2-2,TGTGCCAGCAGCGTAGTCGGTCTAGCGGGGACCGGGGAGCTGTTTTTT,CASSVVGLAGTGELFF
NA,TRBV4-1,NA,TRBJ1-2,TGCGCCAGCAGTCCGAGGGTGGAGTACGGTGGCTACACCTTC,CASSPRVEYGGYTF
TRBD2,TRBV24-1,NA,TRBJ2-7,TGTGCCACCAGTGATCCCACTAGCGGGCACAACTACGAGCAGTACTTC,CATSDPTSGHNYEQYF
TRBD1,TRBV28,NA,TRBJ1-2,TGTGCCAGCAGTATGACAGGGGAGCCTGGCTACACCTTC,CASSMTGEPGYTF